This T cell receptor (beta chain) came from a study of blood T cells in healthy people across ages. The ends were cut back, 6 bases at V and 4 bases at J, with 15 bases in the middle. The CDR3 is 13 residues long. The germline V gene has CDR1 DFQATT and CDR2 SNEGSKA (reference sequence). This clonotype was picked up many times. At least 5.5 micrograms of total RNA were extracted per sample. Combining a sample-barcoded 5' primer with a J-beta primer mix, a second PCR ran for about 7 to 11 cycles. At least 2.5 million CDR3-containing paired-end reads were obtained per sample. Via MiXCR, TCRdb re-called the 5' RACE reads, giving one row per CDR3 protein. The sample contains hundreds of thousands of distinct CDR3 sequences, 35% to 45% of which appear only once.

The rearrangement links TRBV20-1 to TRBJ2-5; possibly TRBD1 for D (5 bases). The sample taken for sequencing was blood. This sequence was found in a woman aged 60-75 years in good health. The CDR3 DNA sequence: TGCAGTGCCCCGACGACAGACCGAGAGACCCAGTACTTC. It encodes CSAPTTDRETQYF.